Below, 2 T cell receptor beta chains from the same sample are listed, as sequenced in a study of blood T cell repertoires in COVID-19. Only in-frame clones appear in the TCRdb table, and some are missing; sequencing was by immunoSEQ multiplex PCR. The table includes 300,000 to 350,000 clones, around nine tenths detected once. What was sequenced was peripheral blood. These receptors originate from a woman under 30 who had recovered from COVID-19.

V usage is TRBV6-5 and J usage is TRBJ1-1; D uncertain. This CDR3 has 14 amino acids. Between the trimmed V and J ends, which lost 5 bases and 6 bases, there was a span of 16 bases. Germline loops: CDR1 MNHEY, CDR2 SVGAGI. The CDR3 region is CASSHTAEVSEAFF. CDR3 sequence (DNA): TGTGCCAGCAGTCACACGGCGGAGGTGTCTGAAGCTTTCTTT.

The CDR3, as DNA: TGTGCCAGCAGTTACAGGGAGAGGGATACGCAGTATTTT. Protein sequence: CASSYRERDTQYF. The chain carries TRBV6-5 and TRBJ2-3; possibly TRBD2 for D (5 bases). The CDR3 loop spans 13 amino acids. The ends were cut back, 2 bases at V and 6 bases at J, with 9 bases in the middle. The germline CDR1 and CDR2 sequences are MNHEY and SVGAGI.